This is a list of T cell receptor beta chains from one sample in a study of beta chain features in type 1 diabetes. The table came from immunoSEQ multiplex PCR; TCRdb's copy has only in-frame clones and leaves some out. Among about 320,000 clones listed, 12% to 15% were seen once. Sequencing was performed on central memory CD4+ T cells from blood. Receptor source: a man aged 25-40 years in good health. Both conserved end residues are trimmed from each CDR3. The order of the fields is J gene, V gene, CDR3 protein.

J: TRBJ1-2
V: TRBV6-1
CDR3: ASNAGRGLWGYT

J: TRBJ1-2
V: TRBV7-2
CDR3: ASTEGVGASST

J: TRBJ2-5
V: TRBV10-3
CDR3: AISRWGEETQY

J: TRBJ2-7
V: TRBV6-1
CDR3: ATQKGGGLAYEQY

J: TRBJ1-1
V: TRBV10-3
CDR3: ASSDSFRGGDTEAF

J: TRBJ1-1
V: TRBV25-1
CDR3: ASAGTGMNTEAF

J: TRBJ2-1
V: TRBV7-2
CDR3: ASSGSGLGYNEQF

J: TRBJ1-1
V: TRBV10-1
CDR3: ASSVTEAF

J: TRBJ1-3
V: TRBV18
CDR3: ASSKGAGNTIY

J: TRBJ2-7
V: TRBV14
CDR3: ASSNPGTSGAYEQY

J: TRBJ2-5
V: TRBV6-5
CDR3: ASSYGVGGGEETQY

J: TRBJ2-5
V: TRBV7-2
CDR3: ASVDGLARETQY

J: TRBJ2-1
V: TRBV19
CDR3: ASSTTSGRVNRQF

J: TRBJ1-2
V: TRBV6-5
CDR3: ASSQGNYGYT

J: TRBJ1-1
V: TRBV5-1
CDR3: ASSLALGDAEAF

J: TRBJ1-5
V: TRBV7-9
CDR3: ASSPLGTGGNQPQH

J: TRBJ1-4
V: TRBV5-1
CDR3: ASSLGTGGGTNEKLF

J: TRBJ2-7
V: TRBV5-6
CDR3: ASSLGRGTLGAYEQY

J: TRBJ1-1
V: TRBV6-6
CDR3: ASSLSITGVAF

J: TRBJ2-7
V: TRBV4-3
CDR3: ASSLCPQSTYEQY

J: TRBJ2-1
V: TRBV9
CDR3: ASSPLGVVGNEQF

J: TRBJ1-1
V: TRBV5-1
CDR3: ASSLQGMTEAF

J: TRBJ1-1
V: TRBV7-8
CDR3: ASSRQKFVEAF

J: TRBJ1-6
V: TRBV7-2
CDR3: ASSLTSSPLH

J: TRBJ2-7
V: TRBV4-1
CDR3: ASSQVSTLGGYEQY

J: TRBJ2-3
V: TRBV7-8
CDR3: ASSLGGRGTDTQY

J: TRBJ1-2
V: TRBV21-1
CDR3: ASSKGRTWPSVLYGYT

J: TRBJ1-1
V: TRBV29-1
CDR3: SSASGVMRNTEAF

J: TRBJ2-1
V: TRBV11-3
CDR3: ASSSGTRYNEQF

J: TRBJ1-5
V: TRBV7-2
CDR3: ASRPAGSNQPQH

J: TRBJ2-4
V: TRBV15
CDR3: ATSTSTQLGNIQY

J: TRBJ1-5
V: TRBV6-5
CDR3: ASSQDRDVEH

J: TRBJ2-2
V: TRBV6-6
CDR3: ASSYALAGTGELF